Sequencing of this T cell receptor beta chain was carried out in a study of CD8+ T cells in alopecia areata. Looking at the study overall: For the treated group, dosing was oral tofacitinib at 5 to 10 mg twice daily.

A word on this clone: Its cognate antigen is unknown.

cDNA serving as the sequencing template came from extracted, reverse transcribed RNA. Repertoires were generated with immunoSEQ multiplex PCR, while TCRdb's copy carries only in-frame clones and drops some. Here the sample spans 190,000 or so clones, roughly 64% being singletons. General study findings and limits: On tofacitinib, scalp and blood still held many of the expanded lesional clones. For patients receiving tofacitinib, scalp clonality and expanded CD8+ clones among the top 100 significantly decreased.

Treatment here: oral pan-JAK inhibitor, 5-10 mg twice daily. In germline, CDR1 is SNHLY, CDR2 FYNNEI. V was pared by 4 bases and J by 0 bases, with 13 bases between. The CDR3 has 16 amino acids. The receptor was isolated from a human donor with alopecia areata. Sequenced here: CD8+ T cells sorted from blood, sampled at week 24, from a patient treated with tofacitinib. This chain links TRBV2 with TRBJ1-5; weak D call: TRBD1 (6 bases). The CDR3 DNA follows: TGTGCCAGCAGTGTACAGGGAGGGTATAGCAATCAGCCCCAGCATTTT. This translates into CASSVQGGYSNQPQHF.